Sequencing of this TCR beta chain was carried out in a study of blood T cell repertoires in COVID-19. The overall study: Spain, Italy and the United States supplied samples that represented acute and convalescent COVID-19.

The Seattle patients, enrolled during active infection, were followed longitudinally. In the authors' workflow: Reference gene primer amplification gave estimated nucleated cell counts. Profiled with immunoSEQ multiplex PCR; TCRdb holds only in-frame clones, not every one. The D gene and trimming were derived from the DNA, and the V and J assignments and clone size from that table. The data show fewer than 200,000 clones, about 83% seen once. Germline assignment: CDR1 SGDLS and CDR2 YYNGEE. Trimming took 0 bases from V and 5 from J, leaving 15 bases between them. The CDR3 extends over 15 amino acids. The TCR originated in a woman in her seventies with COVID-19, enrolled during active disease. This chain connects TRBV9 to TRBJ2-7; D gene uncertain. Material for sequencing was peripheral blood. CDR3 loop: CASSVVRSRFNEQYF. Here the CDR3 DNA reads TGTGCCAGCAGCGTAGTGCGGAGTCGCTTCAACGAGCAGTACTTC.